Listed below are T cell receptor beta chains from one sample, sequenced in a study of cytomegalovirus exposure and HLA in healthy donors. Sequencing used immunoSEQ multiplex PCR; TCRdb keeps in-frame clones, though not all of them. The table for this sample gives 150,000 to 200,000 clones. Material: PBMCs. These receptors all stem from a young woman in good health and CMV-seropositive. Each CDR3 is given with its conserved first and last residue. Fields, in order: J gene, V gene, CDR3 length, D gene, CDR3 DNA, CDR3 protein. D genes are given only for firm matches.

j_call: TRBJ1-1
v_call: TRBV7-2
cdr3_length: 15
d_call: -
cdr3_nt: TGTGCCAGCAGCTTCGGGCAGGGATTGAACACTGAAGCTTTCTTT
cdr3_aa: CASSFGQGLNTEAFF

j_call: TRBJ2-7
v_call: TRBV10-3
cdr3_length: 14
d_call: -
cdr3_nt: TGTGCCATCAGCGCCGGGACATATCTCTACGAGCAGTACTTC
cdr3_aa: CAISAGTYLYEQYF

j_call: TRBJ2-1
v_call: TRBV6-1
cdr3_length: 13
d_call: TRBD1
cdr3_nt: TGTGCCAGCGGCCTCAGGGGGCAAAATGAGCAGTTCTTC
cdr3_aa: CASGLRGQNEQFF

j_call: TRBJ1-5
v_call: TRBV18
cdr3_length: 15
d_call: TRBD1
cdr3_nt: TGTGCCAGCTCACCACCGGGACAGGGAGTGAAGCCCCAGCATTTT
cdr3_aa: CASSPPGQGVKPQHF

j_call: TRBJ1-2
v_call: TRBV4-1
cdr3_length: 14
d_call: TRBD1
cdr3_nt: TGCGCCAGCAGCCAGGTACCGGGACAGGGGTTCTACACCTTC
cdr3_aa: CASSQVPGQGFYTF

j_call: TRBJ2-5
v_call: TRBV6-5
cdr3_length: 14
d_call: TRBD2
cdr3_nt: TGTGCCAGCAGTTACGCGGGGGTTGGAGAGACCCAGTACTTC
cdr3_aa: CASSYAGVGETQYF

j_call: TRBJ2-7
v_call: TRBV2
cdr3_length: 16
d_call: TRBD1
cdr3_nt: TGTGCCAGCAGTGTATTGCAGGGGGCATCTACGAACGAGCAGTACTTC
cdr3_aa: CASSVLQGASTNEQYF

j_call: TRBJ2-5
v_call: TRBV14
cdr3_length: 12
d_call: TRBD2
cdr3_nt: TGTGCCAGCAGCCAGGGGAGGGGGACCCAGTACTTC
cdr3_aa: CASSQGRGTQYF

j_call: TRBJ2-7
v_call: TRBV6-6
cdr3_length: 13
d_call: -
cdr3_nt: TGTGCCAGCAGCCCCTCCGCGCCCTACGAGCAGTACTTC
cdr3_aa: CASSPSAPYEQYF

j_call: TRBJ2-1
v_call: TRBV10-3
cdr3_length: 13
d_call: TRBD1
cdr3_nt: TGTGCCATCAGTGGTCAAACAGGGGATGAGCAGTTCTTC
cdr3_aa: CAISGQTGDEQFF

j_call: TRBJ2-2
v_call: TRBV5-4
cdr3_length: 15
d_call: -
cdr3_nt: TGTGCCAGCAGCTTGGTGGGGGCCAACACCGGGGAGCTGTTTTTT
cdr3_aa: CASSLVGANTGELFF

j_call: TRBJ2-5
v_call: TRBV7-2
cdr3_length: 15
d_call: TRBD1
cdr3_nt: TGTGCCAGCAGCGCCTTTGGGACAGGTCAAGAGACCCAGTACTTC
cdr3_aa: CASSAFGTGQETQYF

j_call: TRBJ1-1
v_call: TRBV30
cdr3_length: 13
d_call: -
cdr3_nt: TGTGCCTGGAGTGTACATATGAACACTGAAGCTTTCTTT
cdr3_aa: CAWSVHMNTEAFF

j_call: TRBJ1-1
v_call: TRBV10-1
cdr3_length: 16
d_call: TRBD1
cdr3_nt: TGCGCCAGCAGTGAGGGACAGGGGGCATTTTCCTCTGAAGCTTTCTTT
cdr3_aa: CASSEGQGAFSSEAFF

j_call: TRBJ1-1
v_call: TRBV9
cdr3_length: 12
d_call: -
cdr3_nt: TGTGCCAGCAGCGTAGAAGGCGGTCGGGCTTTCTTT
cdr3_aa: CASSVEGGRAFF

j_call: TRBJ2-2
v_call: TRBV30
cdr3_length: 12
d_call: -
cdr3_nt: TGTGCCTGGAGTGTACAACCCGGGGAGCTGTTTTTT
cdr3_aa: CAWSVQPGELFF

j_call: TRBJ2-7
v_call: TRBV6-5
cdr3_length: 15
d_call: -
cdr3_nt: TGTGCCAGCAGTTCACGGCGGGGGCAAACCTACGAGCAGTACTTC
cdr3_aa: CASSSRRGQTYEQYF

j_call: TRBJ1-1
v_call: TRBV5-1
cdr3_length: 15
d_call: -
cdr3_nt: TGCGCCAGCAGCTCGGGGAGTAGGGGGTTCACTGAAGCTTTCTTT
cdr3_aa: CASSSGSRGFTEAFF

j_call: TRBJ2-3
v_call: TRBV30
cdr3_length: 11
d_call: -
cdr3_nt: TGTGCCTGGAGTTGGGAGGATACGCAGTATTTT
cdr3_aa: CAWSWEDTQYF

j_call: TRBJ2-1
v_call: TRBV9
cdr3_length: 15
d_call: -
cdr3_nt: TGTGCCAGCAGCGTAGAGCCGAGCTCCTACAATGAGCAGTTCTTC
cdr3_aa: CASSVEPSSYNEQFF

j_call: TRBJ1-1
v_call: TRBV7-9
cdr3_length: 10
d_call: -
cdr3_nt: TGTGCCAGCCGCGGGACTGAAGCTTTCTTT
cdr3_aa: CASRGTEAFF

j_call: TRBJ2-5
v_call: TRBV6-1
cdr3_length: 18
d_call: TRBD2
cdr3_nt: TGTGCCAGCAGTGACAAAGCCCCGGGACTAGCGGGACAAGAGACCCAGTACTTC
cdr3_aa: CASSDKAPGLAGQETQYF

j_call: TRBJ2-3
v_call: TRBV15
cdr3_length: 13
d_call: -
cdr3_nt: TGTGCCACCAGCAGAGCCCCGATTGAGGCGCAGTATTTT
cdr3_aa: CATSRAPIEAQYF

j_call: TRBJ1-5
v_call: TRBV2
cdr3_length: 16
d_call: TRBD1
cdr3_nt: TGTGCCAGCAGTGGCGGGACAGGGAGGGGCAATCAGCCCCAGCATTTT
cdr3_aa: CASSGGTGRGNQPQHF

j_call: TRBJ1-2
v_call: TRBV18
cdr3_length: 14
d_call: TRBD1
cdr3_nt: TGTGCCAGCTCGCAAGTACAGGGGGAAAGTGGCTACACCTTC
cdr3_aa: CASSQVQGESGYTF

j_call: TRBJ2-4
v_call: TRBV7-9
cdr3_length: 11
d_call: -
cdr3_nt: TGTGCCAGCAGCTTAGGACACCTTCAGTACTTC
cdr3_aa: CASSLGHLQYF

j_call: TRBJ1-2
v_call: TRBV7-9
cdr3_length: 12
d_call: -
cdr3_nt: TGTGCCAGCAGCCTTAGTGTTTCGGGCTACACCTTC
cdr3_aa: CASSLSVSGYTF

j_call: TRBJ2-7
v_call: TRBV7-9
cdr3_length: 13
d_call: -
cdr3_nt: TGTGCCAGCAGCTGGGGCAGCTCCTACGAGCAGTACTTC
cdr3_aa: CASSWGSSYEQYF

j_call: TRBJ2-1
v_call: TRBV29-1
cdr3_length: 12
d_call: TRBD1
cdr3_nt: TGCAGCGTTGAAGACGGGGACAGACGCAGGTTCTTC
cdr3_aa: CSVEDGDRRRFF

j_call: TRBJ2-7
v_call: TRBV5-1
cdr3_length: 14
d_call: TRBD2
cdr3_nt: TGCGCCAGCAGCCCACTAGCGGGTAAGGACGAGCAGTACTTC
cdr3_aa: CASSPLAGKDEQYF

j_call: TRBJ2-2
v_call: TRBV11-1
cdr3_length: 16
d_call: -
cdr3_nt: TGTGCCAGCAGCTTAGCGGTGGCAGGGTACACCGGGGAGCTGTTTTTT
cdr3_aa: CASSLAVAGYTGELFF

j_call: TRBJ2-5
v_call: TRBV30
cdr3_length: 12
d_call: TRBD1
cdr3_nt: TGTGCCTGGGGACAGGGCCAAGAGACCCAGTACTTC
cdr3_aa: CAWGQGQETQYF

j_call: TRBJ1-2
v_call: TRBV30
cdr3_length: 14
d_call: -
cdr3_nt: TGTGCCTGGAGTTCCTCTGGGAGTAACTATGGCTACACCTTC
cdr3_aa: CAWSSSGSNYGYTF

j_call: TRBJ2-1
v_call: TRBV5-6
cdr3_length: 15
d_call: -
cdr3_nt: TGTGCCAGCAGCTTGGCAGGCTATCTCAGCAATGAGCAGTTCTTC
cdr3_aa: CASSLAGYLSNEQFF

j_call: TRBJ2-7
v_call: TRBV16
cdr3_length: 15
d_call: TRBD1
cdr3_nt: TGTGCCAGCAGCCAAGGACAGGGGCTAACCTACGAGCAGTACTTC
cdr3_aa: CASSQGQGLTYEQYF

j_call: TRBJ1-2
v_call: TRBV7-2
cdr3_length: 18
d_call: -
cdr3_nt: TGTGCCAGCAGCTTAAACCAGATCGACGTCCAGCGGGGGGATGGCTACACCTTC
cdr3_aa: CASSLNQIDVQRGDGYTF

j_call: TRBJ2-1
v_call: TRBV11-3
cdr3_length: 16
d_call: -
cdr3_nt: TGTGCCAGCAGCTTAGGCGTGGGCGGGGCTTACAATGAGCAGTTCTTC
cdr3_aa: CASSLGVGGAYNEQFF

j_call: TRBJ2-5
v_call: TRBV15
cdr3_length: 16
d_call: -
cdr3_nt: TGTGCCACCAGCAGAACCGGGACCACGCGGGGCGAGACCCAGTACTTC
cdr3_aa: CATSRTGTTRGETQYF

j_call: TRBJ2-6
v_call: TRBV27
cdr3_length: 15
d_call: TRBD1
cdr3_nt: TGTGCCAGCAGCCTGACAGGGACTGGGGCCAACGTCCTGACTTTC
cdr3_aa: CASSLTGTGANVLTF

j_call: TRBJ2-7
v_call: TRBV27
cdr3_length: 14
d_call: TRBD2
cdr3_nt: TGTGCCAGCAGTTTCCTGGGGGGGGGCTACGAGCAGTACTTC
cdr3_aa: CASSFLGGGYEQYF

j_call: TRBJ2-7
v_call: TRBV6-1
cdr3_length: 15
d_call: TRBD1
cdr3_nt: TGTGCCAGCAGTTCCCTCCGGGACAGGGTATACGAGCAGTACTTC
cdr3_aa: CASSSLRDRVYEQYF

j_call: TRBJ2-5
v_call: TRBV30
cdr3_length: 14
d_call: TRBD2
cdr3_nt: TGTGTCTGGAGTGTAATTAGCGGGAGGGAGACCCAGTACTTC
cdr3_aa: CVWSVISGRETQYF

j_call: TRBJ2-1
v_call: TRBV6-5
cdr3_length: 16
d_call: TRBD2
cdr3_nt: TGTGCCAGCAGTTACCTACTAGCGGGGGGGCTTAATGAGCAGTTCTTC
cdr3_aa: CASSYLLAGGLNEQFF

j_call: TRBJ2-7
v_call: TRBV7-9
cdr3_length: 16
d_call: TRBD2
cdr3_nt: TGTGCCAGCAGCAATCGGACTAGCGGGGGTACCTACGAGCAGTACTTC
cdr3_aa: CASSNRTSGGTYEQYF